The entry below gives a single TCR beta chain sequence along with its context. Its specificity is unknown. The sample is drawn from a study of T cells in localized non-small cell lung cancer. Study observations and caveats: There was higher T cell clonality in uninvolved adjacent lung than in tumor, and it was highest there.

The CDR3 spans 14 residues. CDR1 is SGHNT and CDR2 is YYREEE in the germline V gene (reference sequence). V was clipped by 4 bases and J by 8 bases; unmatched bases: 8. Measured with immunoSEQ multiplex PCR; TCRdb has only the in-frame clones, and not every one. The sample shows 30,000 or so clones, more than 75% of them seen only once. This receptor was obtained from a female donor over 55 with stage III squamous cell lung carcinoma. Sequences were derived from peripheral blood, sampled before any cancer treatment. The chain is built from TRBV5-4 and TRBJ2-5; 10 nucleotides match TRBD1. The CDR3 sequence: CASSIPGTGETQYF. For the CDR3, the DNA is TGTGCCAGCAGCATCCCCGGGACAGGGGAAACCCAGTACTTC.